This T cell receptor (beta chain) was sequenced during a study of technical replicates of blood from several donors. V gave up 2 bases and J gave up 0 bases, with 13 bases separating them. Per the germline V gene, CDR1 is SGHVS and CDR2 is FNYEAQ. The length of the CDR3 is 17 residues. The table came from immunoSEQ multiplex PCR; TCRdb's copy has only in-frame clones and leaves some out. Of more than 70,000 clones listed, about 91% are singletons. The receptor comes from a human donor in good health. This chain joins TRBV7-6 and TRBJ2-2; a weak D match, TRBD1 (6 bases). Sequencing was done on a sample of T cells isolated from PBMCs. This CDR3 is CASSLSSWTANTGELFF. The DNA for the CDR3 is TGTGCCAGCAGCTTATCCTCCTGGACAGCGAACACCGGGGAGCTGTTTTTT.